This entry features one T cell receptor beta chain sequence. This entry belongs to a study of cytomegalovirus exposure and HLA in healthy donors. Vbeta (60) and Jbeta (13) primers were used in the PCR. The method was immunoSEQ multiplex PCR; TCRdb's version includes in-frame clones alone and lacks a portion of them. The sample has about 210,000 clones, roughly 90% seen once. V lost 2 bases and J lost 0, with 8 bases in between. Germline CDR1 reads MDHEN; CDR2 reads SYDVKM. The CDR3 contains 16 residues. Material: PBMCs. This clonotype originated in a boy between 2 and 10 years old in good health and CMV-seronegative. This chain uses TRBV28 with TRBJ2-6; no clear D. The CDR3: CASSLAIGSGANVLTF. For the CDR3, the DNA is TGTGCCAGCAGTTTAGCGATCGGCTCTGGGGCCAACGTCCTGACTTTC.